The rows below give T cell receptor beta chains drawn from one sample of a study of blood T cell repertoires in COVID-19. The protocol was immunoSEQ multiplex PCR, while the TCRdb copy is restricted to in-frame clones and leaves out a portion. The data contain about 200,000 clones, around 80% of them singletons. Sequencing was carried out using peripheral blood. These receptors were taken from a human donor in a cohort sampled during active COVID-19. Each CDR3 is given with its conserved first and last residue. Fields, in order: D gene, V gene, J gene, clone size, CDR3 protein, CDR3 DNA. A D gene is named only where the DNA matches it firmly. A clone size is listed for some rows: how often the clone was seen (once, few, many), or a class if it is expanded.

d_gene: .; v_gene: TRBV5-6; j_gene: TRBJ2-7; abundance: .; CDR3aa: CASSLVGAGEQYF; CDR3nt: TGTGCCAGCAGCTTGGTGGGGGCTGGGGAGCAGTACTTC
d_gene: TRBD1; v_gene: TRBV11-3; j_gene: TRBJ2-1; abundance: .; CDR3aa: CASSLDGNTGGHEQFF; CDR3nt: TGTGCCAGCAGCTTAGATGGAAACACAGGGGGCCATGAGCAGTTCTTC
d_gene: .; v_gene: TRBV4-1; j_gene: TRBJ2-7; abundance: .; CDR3aa: CASSPNRRAWYEQYF; CDR3nt: TGCGCCAGCAGCCCCAATCGCAGGGCGTGGTACGAGCAGTACTTC
d_gene: TRBD1; v_gene: TRBV2; j_gene: TRBJ1-1; abundance: .; CDR3aa: CASGNRGQNTEAFF; CDR3nt: TGTGCCAGCGGCAACAGGGGGCAAAACACTGAAGCTTTCTTT
d_gene: TRBD2; v_gene: TRBV27; j_gene: TRBJ2-7; abundance: .; CDR3aa: CASSPGLAGEREQYF; CDR3nt: TGTGCCAGCAGCCCGGGACTAGCGGGAGAACGCGAGCAGTACTTC
d_gene: .; v_gene: TRBV4-3; j_gene: TRBJ1-4; abundance: .; CDR3aa: CASRGGHVGEKLFF; CDR3nt: TGCGCCAGCCGGGGGGGACATGTGGGTGAAAAACTGTTTTTT
d_gene: .; v_gene: TRBV7-2; j_gene: TRBJ2-7; abundance: .; CDR3aa: CASSLGGQIREQYF; CDR3nt: TGTGCCAGCAGCTTAGGAGGACAGATTAGAGAGCAGTACTTC
d_gene: .; v_gene: TRBV23-1; j_gene: TRBJ1-4; abundance: once; CDR3aa: CASSPRSPWEEKLFF; CDR3nt: TGCGCCAGCAGCCCGAGGAGTCCCTGGGAGGAAAAACTGTTTTTT
d_gene: TRBD1; v_gene: TRBV7-2; j_gene: TRBJ2-7; abundance: .; CDR3aa: CASSWDRRGEQYF; CDR3nt: TGTGCCAGCAGCTGGGACAGGAGGGGCGAGCAGTACTTC
d_gene: .; v_gene: TRBV2; j_gene: TRBJ2-1; abundance: .; CDR3aa: CASSGGRGSYNEQFF; CDR3nt: TGTGCCAGCAGTGGGGGAAGGGGGTCCTACAATGAGCAGTTCTTC
d_gene: TRBD1; v_gene: TRBV27; j_gene: TRBJ1-1; abundance: .; CDR3aa: CASSLNRGTEAFF; CDR3nt: TGTGCCAGCAGTTTAAACAGGGGAACTGAAGCTTTCTTT
d_gene: .; v_gene: TRBV5-1; j_gene: TRBJ1-2; abundance: many; CDR3aa: CASSSGDEEWEKTF; CDR3nt: TGCGCCAGCAGCTCGGGGGATGAGGAGTGGGAAAAAACCTTC
d_gene: TRBD2; v_gene: TRBV11-2; j_gene: TRBJ2-7; abundance: .; CDR3aa: CASSLEGGVGEQYF; CDR3nt: TGTGCCAGCAGCTTAGAGGGAGGGGTCGGAGAGCAGTACTTC
d_gene: TRBD2; v_gene: TRBV7-2; j_gene: TRBJ2-3; abundance: .; CDR3aa: CASSPRSAGGPDTQYF; CDR3nt: TGTGCCAGCAGCCCCAGGTCGGCGGGGGGGCCAGATACGCAGTATTTT
d_gene: TRBD2; v_gene: TRBV9; j_gene: TRBJ2-2; abundance: .; CDR3aa: CASSVSAGGGAKHGELFF; CDR3nt: TGTGCCAGCAGCGTATCGGCTGGCGGGGGGGCCAAGCACGGGGAGCTGTTTTTT
d_gene: .; v_gene: TRBV29-1; j_gene: TRBJ1-1; abundance: .; CDR3aa: CSVEEEVNTEAFF; CDR3nt: TGCAGCGTTGAGGAGGAAGTGAACACTGAAGCTTTCTTT
d_gene: .; v_gene: TRBV28; j_gene: TRBJ1-5; abundance: .; CDR3aa: CASSPPDNRQPQHF; CDR3nt: TGTGCCAGCAGTCCCCCGGACAATCGGCAGCCCCAGCATTTT
d_gene: TRBD1; v_gene: TRBV7-2; j_gene: TRBJ1-1; abundance: .; CDR3aa: CASSYPQGLMAFF; CDR3nt: TGTGCCAGCAGCTATCCACAGGGGTTGATGGCTTTCTTT
d_gene: .; v_gene: TRBV5-4; j_gene: TRBJ2-7; abundance: .; CDR3aa: CASSLAKQGTGEQYF; CDR3nt: TGTGCCAGCAGCTTGGCCAAGCAGGGGACGGGCGAGCAGTACTTC
d_gene: .; v_gene: TRBV27; j_gene: TRBJ2-6; abundance: .; CDR3aa: CASSSLAGDSGANVLTF; CDR3nt: TGTGCCAGCAGCTCCCTGGCAGGTGACTCTGGGGCCAACGTCCTGACTTTC
d_gene: TRBD1; v_gene: TRBV18; j_gene: TRBJ1-3; abundance: .; CDR3aa: CASSPNQGAGNTIYF; CDR3nt: TGTGCCAGCTCACCAAACCAGGGGGCAGGAAACACCATATATTTT
d_gene: TRBD2; v_gene: TRBV6-2/TRBV6-3; j_gene: TRBJ2-5; abundance: .; CDR3aa: CASSLPRGGLVETQYF; CDR3nt: TGTGCCAGCAGCCTTCCCCGGGGGGGCCTCGTGGAGACCCAGTACTTC
d_gene: .; v_gene: TRBV5-1; j_gene: TRBJ1-1; abundance: .; CDR3aa: CASSLQGGGAGTEAFF; CDR3nt: TGCGCCAGCAGCTTGCAGGGTGGGGGGGCGGGCACTGAAGCTTTCTTT
d_gene: .; v_gene: TRBV6-2/TRBV6-3; j_gene: TRBJ2-3; abundance: .; CDR3aa: CASSYETFTDTQYF; CDR3nt: TGTGCCAGCAGTTACGAGACTTTCACAGATACGCAGTATTTT
d_gene: TRBD2; v_gene: TRBV3-1/TRBV3-2; j_gene: TRBJ2-6; abundance: .; CDR3aa: CASSLTLRGGPGANVLTF; CDR3nt: TGTGCCAGCAGCTTAACCCTTCGGGGGGGACCTGGGGCCAACGTCCTGACTTTC
d_gene: TRBD2; v_gene: TRBV27; j_gene: TRBJ2-3; abundance: .; CDR3aa: CASSLWLAGGTTDTQYF; CDR3nt: TGTGCCAGCAGTTTATGGCTAGCGGGAGGGACCACAGATACGCAGTATTTT
d_gene: .; v_gene: TRBV9; j_gene: TRBJ2-1; abundance: .; CDR3aa: CASSVGLANEQFF; CDR3nt: TGTGCCAGCAGCGTAGGGCTAGCGAATGAGCAGTTCTTC
d_gene: .; v_gene: TRBV3-1/TRBV3-2; j_gene: TRBJ2-3; abundance: .; CDR3aa: CASSQESVSGLSTDTQYF; CDR3nt: TGTGCCAGCAGCCAAGAGTCGGTAAGCGGCCTGAGCACAGATACGCAGTATTTT
d_gene: TRBD1; v_gene: TRBV19; j_gene: TRBJ2-7; abundance: .; CDR3aa: CASGLGTGMYEQYF; CDR3nt: TGTGCCAGTGGATTAGGGACAGGGATGTACGAGCAGTACTTC
d_gene: .; v_gene: TRBV5-1; j_gene: TRBJ2-6; abundance: .; CDR3aa: CASSSFRGRSGANVLTF; CDR3nt: TGCGCCAGCAGCTCCTTTCGAGGGCGCTCTGGGGCCAACGTCCTGACTTTC
d_gene: TRBD1; v_gene: TRBV28; j_gene: TRBJ1-5; abundance: few; CDR3aa: CASSTGDRQPQHF; CDR3nt: TGTGCCAGCAGTACAGGGGACCGTCAGCCCCAGCATTTT
d_gene: .; v_gene: TRBV5-4; j_gene: TRBJ1-4; abundance: .; CDR3aa: CASSPAGATNEKLFF; CDR3nt: TGTGCCAGCAGTCCCGCAGGGGCAACTAATGAAAAACTGTTTTTT
d_gene: TRBD1; v_gene: TRBV10-1; j_gene: TRBJ1-5; abundance: .; CDR3aa: CASSEPGQGGQPQHF; CDR3nt: TGCGCCAGCAGTGAGCCGGGACAGGGCGGACAGCCCCAGCATTTT
d_gene: .; v_gene: TRBV28; j_gene: TRBJ1-2; abundance: .; CDR3aa: CASSSNPNGYGYTF; CDR3nt: TGTGCCAGCAGTTCAAACCCTAATGGCTATGGCTACACCTTC
d_gene: TRBD2; v_gene: TRBV5-1; j_gene: TRBJ2-3; abundance: once; CDR3aa: CASSLTGLAGADTQYF; CDR3nt: TGCGCCAGCAGCTTGACCGGACTAGCGGGAGCAGATACGCAGTATTTT
d_gene: .; v_gene: TRBV3-1/TRBV3-2; j_gene: TRBJ1-6; abundance: once; CDR3aa: CASSQDGQGNNSPLHF; CDR3nt: TGTGCCAGCAGCCAAGATGGGCAGGGAAATAATTCACCCCTCCACTTT
d_gene: TRBD1; v_gene: TRBV3-1/TRBV3-2; j_gene: TRBJ2-3; abundance: .; CDR3aa: CASSFQGATGTDTQYF; CDR3nt: TGTGCCAGCAGCTTCCAGGGGGCCACGGGAACAGATACGCAGTATTTT
d_gene: .; v_gene: TRBV7-3; j_gene: TRBJ2-3; abundance: .; CDR3aa: CASSSRVVGALSTDTQYF; CDR3nt: TGTGCCAGCAGCTCCCGGGTTGTGGGTGCCCTTAGCACAGATACGCAGTATTTT
d_gene: TRBD2; v_gene: TRBV29-1; j_gene: TRBJ2-1; abundance: .; CDR3aa: CSVEMSSGILSYNEQFF; CDR3nt: TGCAGCGTTGAAATGTCTAGCGGGATCCTCTCCTACAATGAGCAGTTCTTC
d_gene: .; v_gene: TRBV10-3; j_gene: TRBJ1-2; abundance: .; CDR3aa: CAISVTGSDGYTF; CDR3nt: TGTGCCATCAGTGTCACAGGGTCGGATGGCTACACCTTC
d_gene: .; v_gene: TRBV11-2; j_gene: TRBJ2-1; abundance: few; CDR3aa: CASSLRSGPYNEQFF; CDR3nt: TGTGCCAGCAGCTTAAGGTCAGGGCCCTACAATGAGCAGTTCTTC
d_gene: TRBD2; v_gene: TRBV7-9; j_gene: TRBJ2-5; abundance: .; CDR3aa: CASSPQLAGGTQYF; CDR3nt: TGTGCCAGCAGCCCCCAACTAGCGGGAGGGACCCAGTACTTC
d_gene: TRBD1; v_gene: TRBV4-1; j_gene: TRBJ1-4; abundance: few; CDR3aa: CASSQDKYRDSRILTNEKLFF; CDR3nt: TGCGCCAGCAGCCAAGATAAGTACCGGGACAGCCGAATACTAACTAATGAAAAACTGTTTTTT
d_gene: TRBD2; v_gene: TRBV3-1/TRBV3-2; j_gene: TRBJ2-1; abundance: .; CDR3aa: CASSSRPSGSTYNEQFF; CDR3nt: TGTGCCAGCAGTTCTCGTCCTAGCGGGAGTACCTACAATGAGCAGTTCTTC
d_gene: .; v_gene: TRBV19; j_gene: TRBJ2-7; abundance: few; CDR3aa: CASSTGEGGSYEQYF; CDR3nt: TGTGCCAGTAGTACAGGGGAAGGAGGCTCCTACGAGCAGTACTTC
d_gene: .; v_gene: TRBV28; j_gene: TRBJ1-4; abundance: few; CDR3aa: CASIRGGSNEKLFF; CDR3nt: TGTGCCAGCATAAGAGGGGGTTCTAATGAAAAACTGTTTTTT
d_gene: .; v_gene: TRBV5-4; j_gene: TRBJ1-2; abundance: .; CDR3aa: CASSLAQGDFGYTF; CDR3nt: TGTGCCAGCAGCTTGGCCCAAGGGGACTTTGGCTACACCTTC
d_gene: TRBD1; v_gene: TRBV9; j_gene: TRBJ1-2; abundance: .; CDR3aa: CASSADRGPHGYTF; CDR3nt: TGTGCCAGCAGCGCAGACAGGGGGCCTCATGGCTACACCTTC